The rows below give T cell receptor beta chains drawn from one sample of a study of spatial heterogeneity in lung cancer. TCRdb ran MiXCR on the 5' RACE reads and lists one entry per CDR3 protein. The sample records roughly 39,000 distinct CDR3 sequences, over 6.5% being singletons. The sequencing used PBMCs, collected at surgery. The receptors shown here come from a female donor with early-stage non-small cell lung cancer. Each CDR3 is given with its conserved first and last residue.

length: 13; V: TRBV7-2; J: TRBJ1-5; CDR3: CATRTGPNQPQHF
length: 11; V: TRBV27; J: TRBJ1-3; CDR3: CAIPDGNTIYF
length: 18; V: TRBV27; J: TRBJ2-5; CDR3: CASSLLGSGGALEGTQYF
length: 14; V: TRBV12-3/TRBV12-4; J: TRBJ2-7; CDR3: CASSFTQASYEQYF
length: 14; V: TRBV12-3/TRBV12-4; J: TRBJ2-1; CDR3: CASVSGGYWNEQFF
length: 14; V: TRBV10-3; J: TRBJ2-3; CDR3: CAISETHSGDTQYF
length: 15; V: TRBV10-1; J: TRBJ2-3; CDR3: CASSVRETSTDTQYF
length: 12; V: TRBV7-2; J: TRBJ2-5; CDR3: CASSWERGTQYF
length: 14; V: TRBV3-1; J: TRBJ2-7; CDR3: CASSQAAATYEQYF
length: 15; V: TRBV9; J: TRBJ2-5; CDR3: CASSASGGRQETQYF
length: 13; V: TRBV20-1; J: TRBJ2-7; CDR3: CSARRVRGYEQYF
length: 15; V: TRBV15; J: TRBJ2-7; CDR3: CATSSFNSYSYEQYF
length: 13; V: TRBV5-1; J: TRBJ1-2; CDR3: CASSFTVDYGYTF
length: 14; V: TRBV5-1; J: TRBJ1-2; CDR3: CASQPTTGNYGYTF
length: 14; V: TRBV29-1; J: TRBJ1-2; CDR3: CSVEGASNNYGYTF
length: 16; V: TRBV6-2/TRBV6-3; J: TRBJ2-5; CDR3: CASSSGTGLPQETQYF
length: 13; V: TRBV5-4; J: TRBJ1-1; CDR3: CATTAQRGTEAFF
length: 16; V: TRBV5-1; J: TRBJ1-3; CDR3: CASSLGTGSSGNTIYF
length: 14; V: TRBV29-1; J: TRBJ1-6; CDR3: CSGRRGAGNSPLHF
length: 14; V: TRBV7-2; J: TRBJ2-3; CDR3: CASSLGIGPDTQYF
length: 15; V: TRBV9; J: TRBJ2-1; CDR3: CASSVGQEAVNEQFF
length: 15; V: TRBV5-1; J: TRBJ2-5; CDR3: CASSLAPQGGETQYF
length: 12; V: TRBV7-2; J: TRBJ2-5; CDR3: CASSVAGRTQYF
length: 14; V: TRBV5-1; J: TRBJ2-7; CDR3: CASSTGTASYEQYF